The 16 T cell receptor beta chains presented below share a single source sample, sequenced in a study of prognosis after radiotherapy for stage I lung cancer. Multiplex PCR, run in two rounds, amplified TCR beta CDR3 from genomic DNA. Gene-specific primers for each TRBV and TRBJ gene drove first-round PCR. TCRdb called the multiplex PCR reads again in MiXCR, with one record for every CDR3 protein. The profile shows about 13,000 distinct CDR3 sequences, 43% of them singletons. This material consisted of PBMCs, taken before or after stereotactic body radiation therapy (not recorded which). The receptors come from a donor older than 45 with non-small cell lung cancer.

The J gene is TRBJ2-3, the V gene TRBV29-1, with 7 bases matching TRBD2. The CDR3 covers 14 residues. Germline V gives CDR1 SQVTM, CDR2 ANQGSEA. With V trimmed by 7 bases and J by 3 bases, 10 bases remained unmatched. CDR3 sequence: CSGLGGIGTDTQYF. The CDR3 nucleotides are TGCAGCGGGCTCGGGGGGATCGGAACAGATACGCAGTATTTT.

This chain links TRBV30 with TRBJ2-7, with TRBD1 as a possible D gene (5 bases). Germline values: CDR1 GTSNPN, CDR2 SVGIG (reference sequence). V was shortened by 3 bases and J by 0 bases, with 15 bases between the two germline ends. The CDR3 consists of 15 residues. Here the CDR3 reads CAWSKGQPNSYEQYF. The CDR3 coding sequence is TGTGCCTGGAGCAAAGGACAACCCAACTCCTACGAGCAGTACTTC.

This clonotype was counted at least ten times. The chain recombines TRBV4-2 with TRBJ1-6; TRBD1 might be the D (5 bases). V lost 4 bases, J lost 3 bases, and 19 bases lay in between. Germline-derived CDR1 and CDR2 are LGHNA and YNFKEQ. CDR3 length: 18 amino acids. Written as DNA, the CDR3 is TGTGCCAGCAGCCCAAACCCTTCTCGAGGGGACTATAATTCACCCCTCCACTTT. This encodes CASSPNPSRGDYNSPLHF.

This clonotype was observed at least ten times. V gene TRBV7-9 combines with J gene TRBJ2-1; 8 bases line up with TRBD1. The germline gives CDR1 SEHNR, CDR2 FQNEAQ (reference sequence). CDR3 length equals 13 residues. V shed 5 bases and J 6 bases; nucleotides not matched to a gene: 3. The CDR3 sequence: CASSETGGNEQFF. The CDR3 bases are TGTGCCAGCAGCGAAACAGGGGGCAATGAGCAGTTCTTC.

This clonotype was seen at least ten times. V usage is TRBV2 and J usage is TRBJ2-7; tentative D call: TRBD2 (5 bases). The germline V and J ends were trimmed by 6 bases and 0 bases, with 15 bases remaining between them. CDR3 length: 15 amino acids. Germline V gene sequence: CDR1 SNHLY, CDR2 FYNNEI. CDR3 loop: CASSPNSESSYEQYF. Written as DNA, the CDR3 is TGTGCCAGCAGCCCTAATAGCGAGAGCTCCTACGAGCAGTACTTC.

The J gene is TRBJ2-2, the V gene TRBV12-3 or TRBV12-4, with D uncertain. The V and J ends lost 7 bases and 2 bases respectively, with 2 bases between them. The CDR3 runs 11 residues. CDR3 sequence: CASTNTGELFF. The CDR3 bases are TGTGCCAGCACTAACACCGGGGAGCTGTTTTTT.

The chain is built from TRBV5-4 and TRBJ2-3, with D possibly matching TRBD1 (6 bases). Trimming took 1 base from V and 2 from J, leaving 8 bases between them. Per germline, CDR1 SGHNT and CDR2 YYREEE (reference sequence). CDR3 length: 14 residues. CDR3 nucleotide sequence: TGTGCCAGCAGCTTGAACAGGGACACAGATACGCAGTATTTT. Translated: CASSLNRDTDTQYF.

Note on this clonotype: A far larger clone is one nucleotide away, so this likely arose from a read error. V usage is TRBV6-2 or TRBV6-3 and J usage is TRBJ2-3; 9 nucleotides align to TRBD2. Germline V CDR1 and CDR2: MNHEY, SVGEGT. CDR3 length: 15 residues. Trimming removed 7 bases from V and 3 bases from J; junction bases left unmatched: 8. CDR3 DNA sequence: TGTGCCAGCATTTGGCGGGGGGGAGGAACAGATACGCAGTATTTT. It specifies CASIWRGGGTDTQYF.

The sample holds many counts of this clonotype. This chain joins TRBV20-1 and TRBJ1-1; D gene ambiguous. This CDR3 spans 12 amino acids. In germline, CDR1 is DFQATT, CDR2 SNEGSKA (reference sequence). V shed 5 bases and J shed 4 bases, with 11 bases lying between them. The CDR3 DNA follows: TGCAGTGCTGGATACAGAATCACTGAAGCTTTCTTT. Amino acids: CSAGYRITEAFF.

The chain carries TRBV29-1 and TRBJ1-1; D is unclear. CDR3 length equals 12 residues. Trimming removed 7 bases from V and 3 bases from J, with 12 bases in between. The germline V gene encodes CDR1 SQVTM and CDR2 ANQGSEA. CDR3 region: CSAWGVYTEAFF. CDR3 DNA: TGCAGCGCTTGGGGTGTGTACACTGAAGCTTTCTTT.

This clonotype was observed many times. The CDR3 spells CASSPRNGGGELFF. DNA of the CDR3: TGTGCCAGCAGTCCGAGGAATGGGGGCGGGGAGCTGTTTTTT. This chain connects TRBV3-1 to TRBJ2-2; tentatively, D is TRBD1 or TRBD2 (5 bases each). Germline CDR1 and CDR2: LGHDT and YNNKEL (reference sequence). The CDR3 extends over 14 amino acids. V was pared by 6 bases and J by 7 bases, with 15 bases between.

CDR3 DNA: TGTGCCAGCAGCTTAGCGGGACAGACGAATGGCTACACCTTC. As protein: CASSLAGQTNGYTF. This sequence joins TRBV11-1 and TRBJ1-2, with 7 nucleotides matching TRBD1. Germline values: CDR1 SGHAT, CDR2 FQDESV (reference sequence). The CDR3 is 14 residues long. With 0 bases clipped from V and 6 bases from J, the junction kept 4 bases outside the gene matches. The full variable domain, completed using reference TRBV11-1 and TRBJ1-2, is EAEVAQSPRYKITEKSQAVAFWCDPISGHATLYWYRQILGQGPELLVQFQDESVVDDSQLPKDRFSAERLKGVDSTLKIQPAELGDSAMYLCASSLAGQTNGYTFGSGTRLTVV.

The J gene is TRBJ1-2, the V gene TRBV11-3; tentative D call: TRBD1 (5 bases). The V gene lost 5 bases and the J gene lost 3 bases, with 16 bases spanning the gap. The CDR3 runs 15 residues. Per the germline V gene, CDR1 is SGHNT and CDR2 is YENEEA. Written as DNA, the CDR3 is TGTGCCAGCAGCCCCCGGGCAGGGCAGGACTATGGCTACACCTTC. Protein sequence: CASSPRAGQDYGYTF.

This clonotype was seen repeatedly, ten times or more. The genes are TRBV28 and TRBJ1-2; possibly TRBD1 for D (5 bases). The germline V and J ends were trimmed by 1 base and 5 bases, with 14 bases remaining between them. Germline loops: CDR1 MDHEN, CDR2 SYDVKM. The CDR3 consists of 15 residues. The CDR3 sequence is CASSLYQGGGYGYTF. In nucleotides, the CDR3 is TGTGCCAGCAGTTTATATCAGGGCGGGGGGTATGGCTACACCTTC.

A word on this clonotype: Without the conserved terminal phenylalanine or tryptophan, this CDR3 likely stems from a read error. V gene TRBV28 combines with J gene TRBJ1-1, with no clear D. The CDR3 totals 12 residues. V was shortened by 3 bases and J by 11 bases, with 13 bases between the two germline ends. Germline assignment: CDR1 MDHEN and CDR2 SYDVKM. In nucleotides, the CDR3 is TGTGCCAGCAGTTTTTATCGCCGGTCGGCTTTCCTT. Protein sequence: CASSFYRRSAFL.

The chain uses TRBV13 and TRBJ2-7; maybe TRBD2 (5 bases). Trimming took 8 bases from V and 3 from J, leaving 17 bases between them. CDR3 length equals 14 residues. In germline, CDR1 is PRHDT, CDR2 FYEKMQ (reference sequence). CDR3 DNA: TGTGCCAGCCTAGAAATGGGAGAAAACTACGAGCAGTACTTC. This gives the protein CASLEMGENYEQYF.